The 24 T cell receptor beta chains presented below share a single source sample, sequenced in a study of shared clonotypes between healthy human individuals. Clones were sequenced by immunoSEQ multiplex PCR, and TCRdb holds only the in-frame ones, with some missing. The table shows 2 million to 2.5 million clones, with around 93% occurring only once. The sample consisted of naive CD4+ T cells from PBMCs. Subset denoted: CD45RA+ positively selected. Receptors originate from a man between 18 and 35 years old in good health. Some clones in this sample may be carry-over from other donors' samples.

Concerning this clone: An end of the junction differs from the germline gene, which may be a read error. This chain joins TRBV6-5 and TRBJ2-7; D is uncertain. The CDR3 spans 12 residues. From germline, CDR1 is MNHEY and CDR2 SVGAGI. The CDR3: CAGRLVRNEQYF. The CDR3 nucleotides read TGTGCCGGCAGACTGGTTAGGAACGAGCAGTACTTC.

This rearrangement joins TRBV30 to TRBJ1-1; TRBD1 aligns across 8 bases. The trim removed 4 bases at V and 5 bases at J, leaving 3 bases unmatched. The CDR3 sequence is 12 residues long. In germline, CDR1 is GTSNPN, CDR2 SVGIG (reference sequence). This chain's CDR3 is CAWTDRGTEAFF. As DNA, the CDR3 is TGTGCCTGGACCGACAGGGGAACTGAAGCTTTCTTT.

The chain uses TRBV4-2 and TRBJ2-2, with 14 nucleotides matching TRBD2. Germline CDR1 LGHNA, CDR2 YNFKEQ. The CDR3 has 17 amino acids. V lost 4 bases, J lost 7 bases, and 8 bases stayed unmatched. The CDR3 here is CASSLTSGTSGSGELFF. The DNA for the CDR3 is TGTGCCAGCAGCCTAACCTCCGGGACTAGCGGGAGCGGGGAGCTGTTTTTT.

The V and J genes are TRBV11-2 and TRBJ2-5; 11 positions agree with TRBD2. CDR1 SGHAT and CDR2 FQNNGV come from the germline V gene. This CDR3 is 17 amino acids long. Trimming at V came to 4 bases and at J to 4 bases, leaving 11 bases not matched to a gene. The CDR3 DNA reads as TGTGCCAGCAGCTCCCCGACTAGCGGGATTAGGAGAGAGACCCAGTACTTC. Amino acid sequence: CASSSPTSGIRRETQYF.

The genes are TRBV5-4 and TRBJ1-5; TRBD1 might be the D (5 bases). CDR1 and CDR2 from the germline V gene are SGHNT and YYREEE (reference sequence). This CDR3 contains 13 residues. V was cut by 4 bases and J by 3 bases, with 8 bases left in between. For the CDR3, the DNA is TGTGCCAGCAGCGAGGACACCAATCAGCCCCAGCATTTT. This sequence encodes CASSEDTNQPQHF.

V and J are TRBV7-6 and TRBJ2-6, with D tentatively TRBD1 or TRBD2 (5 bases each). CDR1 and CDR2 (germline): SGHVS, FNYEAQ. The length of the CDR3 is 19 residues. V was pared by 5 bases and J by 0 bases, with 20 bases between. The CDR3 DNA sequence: TGTGCCAGCAGCATGAGCCGGGACCCGTCCCACTCTGGGGCCAACGTCCTGACTTTC. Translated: CASSMSRDPSHSGANVLTF.

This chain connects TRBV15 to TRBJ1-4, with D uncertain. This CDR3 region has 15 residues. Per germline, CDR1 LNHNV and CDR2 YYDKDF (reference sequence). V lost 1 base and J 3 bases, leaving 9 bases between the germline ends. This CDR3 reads CATSRVGRANEKLFF. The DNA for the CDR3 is TGTGCCACCAGCAGAGTAGGAAGAGCTAATGAAAAACTGTTTTTT.

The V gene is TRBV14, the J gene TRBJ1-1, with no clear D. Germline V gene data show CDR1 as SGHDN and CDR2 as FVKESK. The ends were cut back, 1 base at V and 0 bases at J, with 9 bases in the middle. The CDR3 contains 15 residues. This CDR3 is CASSQGSGLNTEAFF. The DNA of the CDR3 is TGTGCCAGCAGCCAAGGGTCGGGTCTGAACACTGAAGCTTTCTTT.

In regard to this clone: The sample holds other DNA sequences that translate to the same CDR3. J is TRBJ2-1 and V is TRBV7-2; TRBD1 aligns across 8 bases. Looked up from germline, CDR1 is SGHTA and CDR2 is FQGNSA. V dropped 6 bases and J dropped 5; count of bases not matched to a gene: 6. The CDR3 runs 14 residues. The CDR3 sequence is CASSFQGQDNEQFF. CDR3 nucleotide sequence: TGTGCCAGCAGTTTTCAGGGACAGGACAATGAGCAGTTCTTC.

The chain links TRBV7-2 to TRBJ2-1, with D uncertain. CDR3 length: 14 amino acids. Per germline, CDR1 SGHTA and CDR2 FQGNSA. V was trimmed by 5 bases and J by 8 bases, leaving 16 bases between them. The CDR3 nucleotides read TGTGCCAGCAGCAGTGGCGGATCCCGATATGAGCAGTTCTTC. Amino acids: CASSSGGSRYEQFF.

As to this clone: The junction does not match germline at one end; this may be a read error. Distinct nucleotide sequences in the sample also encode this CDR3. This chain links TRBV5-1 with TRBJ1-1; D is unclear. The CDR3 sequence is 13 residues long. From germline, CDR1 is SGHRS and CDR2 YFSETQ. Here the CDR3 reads CASSLRDGTEAFF. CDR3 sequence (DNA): TGCGCCAGTAGCTTGAGGGATGGCACTGAAGCTTTCTTT. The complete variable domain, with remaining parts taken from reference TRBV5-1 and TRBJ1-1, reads KAGVTQTPRYLIKTRGQQVTLSCSPISGHRSVSWYQQTPGQGLQFLFEYFSETQRNKGNFPGRFSGRQFSNSRSEMNVSTLELGDSALYLCASSLRDGTEAFFGQGTRLTVV.

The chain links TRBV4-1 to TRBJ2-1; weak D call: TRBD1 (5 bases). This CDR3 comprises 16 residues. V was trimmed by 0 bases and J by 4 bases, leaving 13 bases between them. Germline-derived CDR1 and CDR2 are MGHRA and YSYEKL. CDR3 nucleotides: TGCGCCAGCAGCCAAGAGGGGCTAGACGATTACAATGAGCAGTTCTTC. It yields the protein CASSQEGLDDYNEQFF.

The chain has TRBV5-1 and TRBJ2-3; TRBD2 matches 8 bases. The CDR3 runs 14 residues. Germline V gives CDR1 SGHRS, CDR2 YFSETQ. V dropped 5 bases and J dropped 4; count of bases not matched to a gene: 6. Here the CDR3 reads CASRPTSGADTQYF. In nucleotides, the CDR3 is TGCGCCAGCAGGCCAACTAGCGGAGCAGATACGCAGTATTTT.

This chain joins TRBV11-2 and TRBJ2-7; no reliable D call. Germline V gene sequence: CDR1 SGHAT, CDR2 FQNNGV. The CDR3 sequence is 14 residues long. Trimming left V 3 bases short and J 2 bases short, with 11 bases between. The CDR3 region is CASSFLQRPYEQYF. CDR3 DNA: TGTGCCAGCAGCTTCCTCCAACGACCCTACGAGCAGTACTTC.

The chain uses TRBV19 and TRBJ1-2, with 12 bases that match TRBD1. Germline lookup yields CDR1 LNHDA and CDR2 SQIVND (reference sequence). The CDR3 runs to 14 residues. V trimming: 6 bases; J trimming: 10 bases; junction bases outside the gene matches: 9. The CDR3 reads CASRLPGQGALYTF. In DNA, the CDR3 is TGTGCCAGTAGACTCCCGGGACAGGGGGCCCTCTACACCTTC.

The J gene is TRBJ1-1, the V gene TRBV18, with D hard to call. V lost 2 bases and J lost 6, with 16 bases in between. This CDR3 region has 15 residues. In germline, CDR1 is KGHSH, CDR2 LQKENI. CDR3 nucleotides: TGTGCCAGCTCACCAAACTGGTACTTCAATCCTGAAGCTTTCTTT. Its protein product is CASSPNWYFNPEAFF.

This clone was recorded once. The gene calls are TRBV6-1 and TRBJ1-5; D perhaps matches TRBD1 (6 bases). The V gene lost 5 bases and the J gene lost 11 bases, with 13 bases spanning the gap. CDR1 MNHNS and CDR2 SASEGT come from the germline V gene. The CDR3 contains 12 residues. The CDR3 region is CASSMGTLAQHF. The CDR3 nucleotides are TGTGCCAGCAGTATGGGGACATTGGCCCAGCATTTT.

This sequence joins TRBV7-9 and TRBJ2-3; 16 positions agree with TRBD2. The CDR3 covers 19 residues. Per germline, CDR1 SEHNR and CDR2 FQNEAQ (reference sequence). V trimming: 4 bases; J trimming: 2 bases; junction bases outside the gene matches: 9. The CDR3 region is CASSSRGGLAGGLTDTQYF. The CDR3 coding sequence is TGTGCCAGCAGCTCGAGAGGGGGACTAGCGGGAGGGCTCACAGATACGCAGTATTTT.

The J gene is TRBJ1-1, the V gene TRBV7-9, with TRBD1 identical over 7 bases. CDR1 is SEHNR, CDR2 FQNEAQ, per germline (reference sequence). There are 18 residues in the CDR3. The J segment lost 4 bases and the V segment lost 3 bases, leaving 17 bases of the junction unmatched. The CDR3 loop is CASSFQRTVHSGGTEAFF. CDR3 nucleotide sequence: TGTGCCAGCAGCTTCCAGCGCACGGTCCACTCAGGGGGCACTGAAGCTTTCTTT. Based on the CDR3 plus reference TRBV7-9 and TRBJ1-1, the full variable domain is DTGVSQNPRHKITKRGQNVTFRCDPISEHNRLYWYRQTLGQGPEFLTYFQNEAQLEKSRLLSDRFSAERPKGSFSTLEIQRTEQGDSAMYLCASSFQRTVHSGGTEAFFGQGTRLTVV.

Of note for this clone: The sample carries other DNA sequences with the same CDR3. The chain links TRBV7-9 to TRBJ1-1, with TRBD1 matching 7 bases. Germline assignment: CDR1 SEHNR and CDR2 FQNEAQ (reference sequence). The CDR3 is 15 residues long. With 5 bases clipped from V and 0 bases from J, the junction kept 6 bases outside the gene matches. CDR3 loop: CASSPRQGMNTEAFF. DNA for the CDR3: TGTGCCAGCAGCCCCCGACAGGGAATGAACACTGAAGCTTTCTTT.

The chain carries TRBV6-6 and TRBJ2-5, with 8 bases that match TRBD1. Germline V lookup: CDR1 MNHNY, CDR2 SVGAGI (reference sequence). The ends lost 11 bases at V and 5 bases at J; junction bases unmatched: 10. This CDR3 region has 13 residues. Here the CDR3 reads CASGGRSGETQYF. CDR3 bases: TGTGCCTCAGGGGGCCGGAGCGGGGAGACCCAGTACTTC.

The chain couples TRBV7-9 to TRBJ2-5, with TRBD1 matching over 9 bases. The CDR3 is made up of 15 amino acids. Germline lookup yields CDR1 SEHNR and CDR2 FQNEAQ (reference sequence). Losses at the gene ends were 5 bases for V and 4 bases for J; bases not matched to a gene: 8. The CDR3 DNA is TGTGCCAGCAGCCTGGGACAGGGCCTAGGAGAGACCCAGTACTTC. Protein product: CASSLGQGLGETQYF. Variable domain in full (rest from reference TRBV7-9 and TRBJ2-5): DTGVSQNPRHKITKRGQNVTFRCDPISEHNRLYWYRQTLGQGPEFLTYFQNEAQLEKSRLLSDRFSAERPKGSFSTLEIQRTEQGDSAMYLCASSLGQGLGETQYFGPGTRLLVL.

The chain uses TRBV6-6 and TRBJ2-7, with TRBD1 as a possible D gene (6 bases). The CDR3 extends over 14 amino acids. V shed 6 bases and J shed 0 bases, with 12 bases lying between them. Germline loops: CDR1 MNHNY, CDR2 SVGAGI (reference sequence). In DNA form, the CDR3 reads TGTGCCAGCAGACGGGACACAGGCTCCTACGAGCAGTACTTC. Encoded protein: CASRRDTGSYEQYF.

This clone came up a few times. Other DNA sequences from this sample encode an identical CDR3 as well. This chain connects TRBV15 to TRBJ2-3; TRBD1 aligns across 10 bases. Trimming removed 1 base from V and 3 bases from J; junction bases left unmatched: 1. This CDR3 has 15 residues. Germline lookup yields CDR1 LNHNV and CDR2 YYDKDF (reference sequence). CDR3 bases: TGTGCCACCAGCAGAGGGGACAGGGGAACAGATACGCAGTATTTT. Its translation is CATSRGDRGTDTQYF.